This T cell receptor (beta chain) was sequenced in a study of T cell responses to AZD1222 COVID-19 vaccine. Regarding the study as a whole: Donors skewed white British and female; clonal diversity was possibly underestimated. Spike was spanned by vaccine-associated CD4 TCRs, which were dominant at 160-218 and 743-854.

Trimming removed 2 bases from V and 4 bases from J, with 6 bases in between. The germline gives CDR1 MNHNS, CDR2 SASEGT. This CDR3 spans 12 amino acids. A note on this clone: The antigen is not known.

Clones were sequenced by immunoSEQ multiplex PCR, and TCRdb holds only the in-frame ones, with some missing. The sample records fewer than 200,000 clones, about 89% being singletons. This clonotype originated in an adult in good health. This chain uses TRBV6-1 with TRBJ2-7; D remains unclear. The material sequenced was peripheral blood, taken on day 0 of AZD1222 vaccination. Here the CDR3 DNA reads TGTGCCAGCAGTGAATCAAGATACGAGCAGTACTTC. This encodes CASSESRYEQYF.